The T cell receptor beta chain described here comes from a study of PD-L1 blockade in urothelial cancer. Across the study: Male sex and bladder-origin urothelial cancer were recorded for about 90% of the roughly 30 patients. Reported median T cell count for blood samples was over 110,000. The analyses of blood took place 3 weeks (second dose) and 6 weeks after treatment start.

CDR1 and CDR2 (germline): SGHAT, FQNNGV. This CDR3 has 17 amino acids. Trimming pared 5 bases from V and 1 base from J, leaving 19 bases between. Repertoires were generated with immunoSEQ multiplex PCR, while TCRdb's copy carries only in-frame clones and drops some. This repertoire shows approximately 100,000 clones, approximately 85% found once; its top ten account for roughly 2.3%. This clone showed up just a few times. This receptor was taken from a man aged 50-60 years with urothelial cancer. The chain has TRBV11-2 and TRBJ2-3; tentatively, D is TRBD2 (6 bases). The sample here was PBMCs, taken around atezolizumab (anti-PD-L1) treatment. CDR3 nucleotides: TGTGCCAGCAGCCGATATCGGACTACCTCCCGCACAGATACGCAGTATTTT. Translated, it gives CASSRYRTTSRTDTQYF. Full variable domain (outside the CDR3, taken from reference TRBV11-2 and TRBJ2-3): EAGVAQSPRYKIIEKRQSVAFWCNPISGHATLYWYQQILGQGPKLLIQFQNNGVVDDSQLPKDRFSAERLKGVDSTLKIQPAKLEDSAVYLCASSRYRTTSRTDTQYFGPGTRLTVL.